Each of the 10 T cell receptor beta chains below was sequenced from the same sample in a study of early T cells in non-severe SARS-CoV-2 infection. TCRdb re-analysed the 5' RACE reads in MiXCR, keeping a single row per CDR3 protein. The data show 70,000 to 95,000 distinct CDR3 sequences, 14% to 15% seen once. The source material was whole blood. The receptors here all came from an adult who was a healthcare worker with PCR-confirmed SARS-CoV-2 infection or an uninfected control (not recorded which).

This chain links TRBV6-1 with TRBJ1-4; weak D call: TRBD1 (6 bases). Trimming removed 5 bases from V and 6 bases from J, with 13 bases in between. CDR1 and CDR2 from the germline V gene are MNHNS and SASEGT. The CDR3 length is 14 residues. The CDR3 bases are TGTGCCAGCAGTTCGGCAGGGGCGGATGAAAAACTGTTTTTT. Translated, it gives CASSSAGADEKLFF.

This clonotype came up a few times. DNA of the CDR3: TGTGCCAGCAGTGATGAGACAGGGGACGAAAAACTGTTTTTT. It encodes CASSDETGDEKLFF. The V call is TRBV25-1, the J call TRBJ1-4; 8 positions match TRBD1. The CDR3 is 14 residues long. Trimming cost V 3 bases and J 8 bases; bases outside gene matches: 5. Germline V gene sequence: CDR1 MGHDK, CDR2 SYGVNS.

This clonotype appeared a few times. The J gene is TRBJ1-2, the V gene TRBV6-6, with D maybe TRBD1 (6 bases). The CDR3 covers 12 residues. V was trimmed by 6 bases and J by 4 bases, leaving 9 bases between them. Germline-derived CDR1 and CDR2 are MNHNY and SVGAGI (reference sequence). CDR3 in amino acids: CASSRGGYGYTF. The CDR3 coding sequence is TGTGCCAGCAGCAGGGGCGGCTATGGCTACACCTTC.

The gene calls are TRBV11-2 and TRBJ1-2; D uncertain. CDR1 is SGHAT and CDR2 is FQNNGV in the germline V gene. Trimming took off 1 base at V and 6 bases at J, with 21 bases between the two ends. The CDR3 totals 17 residues. This chain's CDR3 is CASSLGPYGREAHGYTF. Here the CDR3 DNA reads TGTGCCAGCAGCTTAGGCCCCTATGGACGGGAGGCACATGGCTACACCTTC.

In DNA form, the CDR3 reads TGCAGCGTTGAAGATGGAAGGGGGGCCGGACAGCTATCAACTAATGAAAAACTGTTTTTT. Translated: CSVEDGRGAGQLSTNEKLFF. This sequence joins TRBV29-1 and TRBJ1-4; D is perhaps TRBD1 (6 bases). The CDR3 extends over 20 amino acids. V lost 0 bases to trimming and J lost 0 bases, with 23 bases between them. Germline values: CDR1 SQVTM, CDR2 ANQGSEA.

V gene TRBV28 combines with J gene TRBJ2-7; the D call may be TRBD1 or TRBD2 (5 bases each). Germline V gives CDR1 MDHEN, CDR2 SYDVKM. Trimming took 10 bases from V and 0 from J, leaving 19 bases between them. This CDR3 comprises 15 residues. The DNA of the CDR3 is TGTGCCACCCAGGGCTCCGGGGTCCTCTCCTACGAGCAGTACGTC. Amino acid sequence: CATQGSGVLSYEQYV.

This clonotype showed up just a few times. The rearrangement uses TRBV12-3 or TRBV12-4 and TRBJ1-1; D remains ambiguous. V was clipped by 5 bases and J by 0 bases, with 19 bases between them. CDR3 size: 17 residues. CDR3: CASSPRRAGVMNTEAFF. The CDR3 DNA follows: TGTGCCAGCAGTCCCCGCCGGGCAGGAGTAATGAACACTGAAGCTTTCTTT.

This clonotype was seen only a few times. The V call is TRBV6-6, the J call TRBJ2-7, with 8 bases aligning to TRBD1. Trimming removed 7 bases from V and 4 bases from J; junction bases left unmatched: 9. Germline V gene sequence: CDR1 MNHNY, CDR2 SVGAGI (reference sequence). This CDR3 contains 14 residues. CDR3 sequence (DNA): TGTGCCAGCAAATTGGGCCAGGGGGCTTACGAGCAGTACGTC. Translation: CASKLGQGAYEQYV.

This clonotype was observed a few times. The junction departs from the called germline gene at one end, perhaps through a read error. The chain links TRBV14 to TRBJ2-1; no definite D call. CDR3 size: 11 residues. Germline assignment: CDR1 SGHDN and CDR2 FVKESK. The CDR3 region is CASTQYNEQFF. In nucleotides, the CDR3 is TGTGCCAGCACCCAATACAATGAGCAGTTCTTC.

The rearrangement joins TRBV6-1 to TRBJ1-2; 7 nucleotides align to TRBD1. This CDR3 has 15 amino acids. V lost 3 bases to trimming and J lost 7 bases; unmatched junction nucleotides: 11. Germline loops: CDR1 MNHNS, CDR2 SASEGT. CDR3 in amino acids: CASSEEGRGLRGYTF. DNA for the CDR3: TGTGCCAGCAGTGAGGAGGGCAGGGGGTTACGTGGCTACACCTTC.